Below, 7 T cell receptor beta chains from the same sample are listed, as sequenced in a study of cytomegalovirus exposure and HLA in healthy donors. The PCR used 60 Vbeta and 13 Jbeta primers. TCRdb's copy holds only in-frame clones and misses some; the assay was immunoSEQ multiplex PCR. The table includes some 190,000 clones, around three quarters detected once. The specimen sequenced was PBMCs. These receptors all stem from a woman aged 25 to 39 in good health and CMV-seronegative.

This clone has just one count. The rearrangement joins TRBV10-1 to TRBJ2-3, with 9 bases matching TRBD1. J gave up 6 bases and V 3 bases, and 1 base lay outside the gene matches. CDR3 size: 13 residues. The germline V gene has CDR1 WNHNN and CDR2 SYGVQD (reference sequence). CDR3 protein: CASSEGTGDTQYF. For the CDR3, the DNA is TGCGCCAGCAGTGAAGGGACAGGGGATACGCAGTATTTT.

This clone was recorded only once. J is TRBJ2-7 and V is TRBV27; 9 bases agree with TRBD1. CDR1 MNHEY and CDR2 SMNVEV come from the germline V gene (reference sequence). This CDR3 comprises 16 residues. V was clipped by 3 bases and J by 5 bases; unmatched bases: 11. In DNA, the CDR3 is TGTGCCAGCAGTTTGTCCCCCGGGACAGGGCTGAACGAGCAGTACTTC. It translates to CASSLSPGTGLNEQYF.

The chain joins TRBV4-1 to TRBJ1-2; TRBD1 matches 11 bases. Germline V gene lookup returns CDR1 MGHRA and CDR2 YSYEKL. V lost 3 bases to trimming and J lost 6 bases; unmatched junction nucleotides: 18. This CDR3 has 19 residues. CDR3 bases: TGCGCCAGCAGCCACCCGACCGCTTCTTACCGGGACAGGGGGGATGGCTACACCTTC. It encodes CASSHPTASYRDRGDGYTF.

CDR3 loop: CSGSTGDGYTF. CDR3 bases: TGCAGCGGTTCGACAGGGGATGGCTACACCTTC. The chain couples TRBV29-1 to TRBJ1-2, with 8 bases identical to TRBD1. The germline V gene has CDR1 SQVTM and CDR2 ANQGSEA. The CDR3 consists of 11 residues. J gave up 6 bases and V 7 bases, and 4 bases lay outside the gene matches.

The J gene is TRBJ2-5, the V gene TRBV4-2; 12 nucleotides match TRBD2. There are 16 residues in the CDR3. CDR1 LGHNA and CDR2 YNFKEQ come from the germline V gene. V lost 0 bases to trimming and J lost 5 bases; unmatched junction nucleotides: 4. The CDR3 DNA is TGTGCCAGCAGCCAAGACCTAGCGGGGGGGGGCGAGACCCAGTACTTC. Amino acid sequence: CASSQDLAGGGETQYF.

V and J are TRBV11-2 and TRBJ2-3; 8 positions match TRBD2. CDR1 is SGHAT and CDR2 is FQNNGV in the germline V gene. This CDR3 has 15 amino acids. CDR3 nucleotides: TGTTCGAGCAACGGGGGTAGCGGGGCCACAGATACGCAGTATTTT. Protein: CSSNGGSGATDTQYF. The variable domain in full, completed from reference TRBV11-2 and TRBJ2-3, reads EAGVAQSPRYKIIEKRQSVAFWCNPISGHATLYWYQQILGQGPKLLIQFQNNGVVDDSQLPKDRFSAERLKGVDSTLKIQPAKLEDSAVYLCSSNGGSGATDTQYFGPGTRLTVL.

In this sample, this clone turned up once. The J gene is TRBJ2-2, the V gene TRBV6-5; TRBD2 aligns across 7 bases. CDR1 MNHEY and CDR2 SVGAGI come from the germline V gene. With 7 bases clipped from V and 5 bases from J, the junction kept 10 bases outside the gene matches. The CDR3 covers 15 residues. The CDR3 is CASKTGGLGTGELFF. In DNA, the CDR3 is TGTGCCAGCAAGACGGGGGGTTTAGGAACCGGGGAGCTGTTTTTT.